This T cell receptor (beta chain) was recovered during a study of regulatory T cells in long-lasting Graves disease. This clonotype has more than one count but fewer than ten. CDR3-region Arm-PCR and iRepertoire HTBI primers produced the TCR beta libraries. From the multiplex PCR reads, TCRdb called clonotypes with MiXCR, one entry per CDR3 protein. The table has under 500,000 distinct CDR3 sequences, 20% seen once. Germline CDR1 SEHNR, CDR2 FQNEAQ (reference sequence). CDR3 size: 15 residues. V dropped 2 bases and J dropped 6 bases, with 17 bases sitting between them. Time point here: persistent/refractory GD, antithyroid drugs over 5 years with positive TRAb. PBMCs provided the RNA from which the TCR library was made. About 9.1 milliliters of peripheral blood went into EDTA tubes.

The V gene is TRBV7-9, the J gene TRBJ2-7, with D possibly called TRBD1 or TRBD2 (7 bases each). Sequences were derived from peripheral blood mononuclear cells (PBMCs), sampled when the disease was refractory, from a patient treated with antithyroid drugs. The sequence came from a female donor with Graves disease. The CDR3 protein is CASSLIRGGGSEQYF. DNA for the CDR3: TGTGCCAGCAGCTTAATCAGGGGGGGAGGTTCCGAGCAGTACTTC. The variable domain in full, completed from reference TRBV7-9 and TRBJ2-7, reads DTGVSQNPRHKITKRGQNVTFRCDPISEHNRLYWYRQTLGQGPEFLTYFQNEAQLEKSRLLSDRFSAERPKGSFSTLEIQRTEQGDSAMYLCASSLIRGGGSEQYFGPGTRLTVT.